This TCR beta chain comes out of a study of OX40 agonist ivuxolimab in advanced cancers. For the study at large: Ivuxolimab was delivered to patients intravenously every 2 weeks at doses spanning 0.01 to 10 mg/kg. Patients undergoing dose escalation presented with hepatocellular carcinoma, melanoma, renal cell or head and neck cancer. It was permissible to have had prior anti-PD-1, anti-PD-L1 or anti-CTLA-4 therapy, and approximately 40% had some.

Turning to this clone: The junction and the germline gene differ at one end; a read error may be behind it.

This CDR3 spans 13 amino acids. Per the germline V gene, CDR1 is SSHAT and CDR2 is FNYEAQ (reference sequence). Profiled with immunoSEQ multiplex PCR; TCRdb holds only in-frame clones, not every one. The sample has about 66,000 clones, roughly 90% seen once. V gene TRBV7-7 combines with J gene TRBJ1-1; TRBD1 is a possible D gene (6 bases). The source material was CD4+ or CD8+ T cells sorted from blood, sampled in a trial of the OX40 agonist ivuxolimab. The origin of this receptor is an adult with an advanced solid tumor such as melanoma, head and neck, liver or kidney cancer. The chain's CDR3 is CASSRGWDTEAFF. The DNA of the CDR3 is TGTGCTAGCAGCAGGGGTTGGGACACTGAAGCTTTCTTT.